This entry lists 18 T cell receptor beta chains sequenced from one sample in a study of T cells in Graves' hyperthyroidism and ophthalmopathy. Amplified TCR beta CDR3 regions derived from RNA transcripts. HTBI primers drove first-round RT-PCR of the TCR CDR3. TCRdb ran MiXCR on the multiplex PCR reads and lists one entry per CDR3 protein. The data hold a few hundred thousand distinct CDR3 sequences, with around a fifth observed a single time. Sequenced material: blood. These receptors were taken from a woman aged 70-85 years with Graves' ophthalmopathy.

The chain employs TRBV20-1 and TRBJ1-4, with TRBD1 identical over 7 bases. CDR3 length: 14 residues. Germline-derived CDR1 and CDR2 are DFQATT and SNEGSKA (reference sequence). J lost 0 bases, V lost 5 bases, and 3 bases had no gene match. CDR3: CSALGGATNEKLFF. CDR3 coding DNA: TGCAGTGCTTTAGGGGGCGCAACTAATGAAAAACTGTTTTTT.

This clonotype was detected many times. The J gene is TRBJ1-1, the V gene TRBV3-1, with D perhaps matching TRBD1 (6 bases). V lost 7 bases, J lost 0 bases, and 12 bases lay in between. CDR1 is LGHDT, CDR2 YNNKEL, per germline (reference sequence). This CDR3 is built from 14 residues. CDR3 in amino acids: CASTKQGLNTEAFF. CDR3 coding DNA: TGTGCCAGCACAAAACAGGGCTTGAACACTGAAGCTTTCTTT.

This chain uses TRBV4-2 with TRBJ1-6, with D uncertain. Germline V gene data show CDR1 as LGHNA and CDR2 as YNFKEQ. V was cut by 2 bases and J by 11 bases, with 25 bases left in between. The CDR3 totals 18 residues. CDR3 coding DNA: TGTGCCAGCAGCCAAATAGTAAGCGGACCAATTGGGAAAGCACCCCTCCACTTT. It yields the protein CASSQIVSGPIGKAPLHF.

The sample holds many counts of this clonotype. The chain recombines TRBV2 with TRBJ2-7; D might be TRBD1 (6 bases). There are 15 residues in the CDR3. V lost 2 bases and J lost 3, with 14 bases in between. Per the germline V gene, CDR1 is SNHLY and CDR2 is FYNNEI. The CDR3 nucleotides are TGTGCCAGCAGTGAATTGGGACAACGACTCTACGAGCAGTACTTC. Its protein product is CASSELGQRLYEQYF. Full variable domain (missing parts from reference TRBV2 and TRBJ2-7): EPEVTQTPSHQVTQMGQEVILRCVPISNHLYFYWYRQILGQKVEFLVSFYNNEISEKSEIFDDQFSVERPDGSNFTLKIRSTKLEDSAMYFCASSELGQRLYEQYFGPGTRLTVT.

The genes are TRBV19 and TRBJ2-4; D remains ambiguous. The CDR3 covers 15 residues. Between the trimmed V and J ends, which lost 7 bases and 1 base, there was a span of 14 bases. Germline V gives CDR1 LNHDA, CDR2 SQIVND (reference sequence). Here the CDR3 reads CASNMGRAAKNIQYF. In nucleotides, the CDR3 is TGTGCCAGTAATATGGGCCGAGCGGCCAAAAACATTCAGTACTTC.

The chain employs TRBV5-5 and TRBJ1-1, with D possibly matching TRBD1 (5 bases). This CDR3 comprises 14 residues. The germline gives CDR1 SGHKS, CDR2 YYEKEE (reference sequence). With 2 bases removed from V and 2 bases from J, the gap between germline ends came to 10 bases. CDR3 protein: CASSLPGRNTEAFF. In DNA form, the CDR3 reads TGTGCCAGCAGCTTACCGGGACGCAACACTGAAGCTTTCTTT.

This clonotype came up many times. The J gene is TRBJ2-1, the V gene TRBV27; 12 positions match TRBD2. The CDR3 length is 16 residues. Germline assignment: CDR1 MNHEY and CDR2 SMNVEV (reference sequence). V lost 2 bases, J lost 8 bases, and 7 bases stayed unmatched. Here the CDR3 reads CASSLLAGGPRDEQFF. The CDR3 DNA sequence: TGTGCCAGCAGTTTACTAGCGGGAGGGCCCAGGGATGAGCAGTTCTTC.

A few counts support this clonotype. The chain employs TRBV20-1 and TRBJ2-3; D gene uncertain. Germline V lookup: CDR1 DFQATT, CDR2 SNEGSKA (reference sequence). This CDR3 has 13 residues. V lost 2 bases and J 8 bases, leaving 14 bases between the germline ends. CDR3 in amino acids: CSARSFSTATQYF. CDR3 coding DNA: TGCAGTGCTAGATCGTTCAGCACTGCTACGCAGTATTTT.

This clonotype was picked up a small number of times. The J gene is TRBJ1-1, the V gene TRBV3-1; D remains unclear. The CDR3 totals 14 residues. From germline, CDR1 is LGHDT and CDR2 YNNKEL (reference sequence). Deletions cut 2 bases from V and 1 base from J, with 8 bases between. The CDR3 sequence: CASSQMVTNTEAFF. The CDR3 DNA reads TGTGCCAGCAGCCAAATGGTAACGAACACTGAAGCTTTCTTT.

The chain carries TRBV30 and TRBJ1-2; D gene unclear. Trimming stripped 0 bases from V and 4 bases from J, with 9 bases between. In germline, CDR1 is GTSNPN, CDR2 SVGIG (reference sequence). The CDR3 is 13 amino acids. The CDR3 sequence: CAWSVPAVYGYTF. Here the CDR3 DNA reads TGTGCCTGGAGTGTTCCCGCAGTCTATGGCTACACCTTC.

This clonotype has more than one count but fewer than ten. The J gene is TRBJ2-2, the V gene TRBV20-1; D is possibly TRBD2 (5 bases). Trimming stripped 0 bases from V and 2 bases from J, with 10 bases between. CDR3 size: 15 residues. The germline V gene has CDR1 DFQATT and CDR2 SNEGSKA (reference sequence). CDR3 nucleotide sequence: TGCAGTGCTAGAGAGGCGACTACAAACACCGGGGAGCTGTTTTTT. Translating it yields CSAREATTNTGELFF.

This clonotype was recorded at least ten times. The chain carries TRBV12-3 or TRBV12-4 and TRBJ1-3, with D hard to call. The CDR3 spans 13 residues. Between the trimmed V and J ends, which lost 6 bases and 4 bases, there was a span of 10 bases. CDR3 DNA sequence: TGTGCCAGCAGCGGGGTGCGAGGAAACACCATATATTTT. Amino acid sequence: CASSGVRGNTIYF.

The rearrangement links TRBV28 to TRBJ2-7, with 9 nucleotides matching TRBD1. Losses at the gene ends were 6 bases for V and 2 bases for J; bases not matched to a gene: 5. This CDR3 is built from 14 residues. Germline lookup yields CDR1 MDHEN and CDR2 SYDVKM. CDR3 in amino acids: CASRRTGVAYEQYF. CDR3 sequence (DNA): TGTGCCAGCAGACGGACAGGGGTTGCCTACGAGCAGTACTTC. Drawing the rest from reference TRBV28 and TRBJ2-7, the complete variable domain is DVKVTQSSRYLVKRTGEKVFLECVQDMDHENMFWYRQDPGLGLRLIYFSYDVKMKEKGDIPEGYSVSREKKERFSLILESASTNQTSMYLCASRRTGVAYEQYFGPGTRLTVT.

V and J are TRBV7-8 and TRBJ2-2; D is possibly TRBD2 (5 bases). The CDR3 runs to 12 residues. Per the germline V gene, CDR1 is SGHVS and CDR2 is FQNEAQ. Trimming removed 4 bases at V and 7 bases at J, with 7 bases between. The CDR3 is CASSWRVGELFF. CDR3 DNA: TGTGCCAGCAGCTGGCGGGTCGGGGAGCTGTTTTTT.

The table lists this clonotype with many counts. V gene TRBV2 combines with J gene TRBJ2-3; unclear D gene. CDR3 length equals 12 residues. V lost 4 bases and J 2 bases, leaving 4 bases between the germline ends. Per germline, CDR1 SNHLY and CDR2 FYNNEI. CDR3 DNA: TGTGCCAGCAGTGGAAACACAGATACGCAGTATTTT. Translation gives CASSGNTDTQYF.

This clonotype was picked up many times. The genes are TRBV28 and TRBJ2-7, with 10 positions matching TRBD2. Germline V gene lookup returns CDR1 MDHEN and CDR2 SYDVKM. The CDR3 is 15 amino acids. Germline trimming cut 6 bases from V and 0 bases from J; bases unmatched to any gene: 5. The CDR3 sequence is CASRFGTSVSYEQYF. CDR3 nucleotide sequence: TGTGCCAGCAGATTCGGGACTAGCGTCTCCTACGAGCAGTACTTC. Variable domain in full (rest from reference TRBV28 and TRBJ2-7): DVKVTQSSRYLVKRTGEKVFLECVQDMDHENMFWYRQDPGLGLRLIYFSYDVKMKEKGDIPEGYSVSREKKERFSLILESASTNQTSMYLCASRFGTSVSYEQYFGPGTRLTVT.

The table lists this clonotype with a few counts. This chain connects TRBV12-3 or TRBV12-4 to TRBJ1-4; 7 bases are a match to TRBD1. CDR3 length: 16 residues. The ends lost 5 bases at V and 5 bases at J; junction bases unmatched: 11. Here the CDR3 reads CASSPSQGGRNEKLFF. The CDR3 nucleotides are TGTGCCAGCAGTCCGTCGCAGGGGGGGAGGAATGAAAAACTGTTTTTT.

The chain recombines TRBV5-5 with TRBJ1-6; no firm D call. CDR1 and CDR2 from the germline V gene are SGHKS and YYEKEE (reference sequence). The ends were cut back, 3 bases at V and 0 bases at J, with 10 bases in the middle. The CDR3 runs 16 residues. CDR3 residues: CASSYGVFSYNSPLHF. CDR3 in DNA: TGTGCCAGCAGCTATGGCGTCTTCTCCTATAATTCACCCCTCCACTTT.